These T cell receptor beta chains were read from a single sample in a study of T cells after yellow fever vaccination. TCRdb used MiXCR to reprocess the 5' RACE reads, holding one entry per CDR3 protein. The sample shows about 10,000 distinct CDR3 sequences, 4.5% to 5.5% of them seen only once. Material: PBMCs, either bulk or a sorted T-cell subset (CD4+, CD8+, memory, or dextramer-sorted; not recorded which), obtained roughly 14 days after the first yellow fever vaccination. The receptors were gathered from a man younger than 30 who received the YFV17D yellow fever vaccine. The CDR3 runs from the conserved cysteine through the conserved F or W. D genes are given only for firm matches.

j_call d_call v_call cdr3_aa
TRBJ1-3 - TRBV28 CASNLPGSSGNTIYF
TRBJ2-7 - TRBV28 CASSLDGLYEQYF
TRBJ2-4 TRBD1 TRBV7-2 CASSFGTAVQLAKNIQYF
TRBJ1-2 - TRBV4-1 CASSPAALDYGYTF
TRBJ2-4 - TRBV6-2/TRBV6-3 CSSSSALGRAAPLAKNIQYF
TRBJ1-1 - TRBV7-2 CASSFGSLDTEAFF
TRBJ1-2 - TRBV5-1 CASSLEPTANYGYTF
TRBJ2-1 TRBD2 TRBV10-3 CAISGGAGGDNEQFF
TRBJ1-4 - TRBV5-1 CASSDGWDEKLFF
TRBJ2-5 TRBD2 TRBV4-3 CASSQEVPVSNGGGETQYF
TRBJ1-1 - TRBV5-4 CASSLATAGNTEAFF
TRBJ2-7 TRBD2 TRBV11-2 CASSFQLGASGEERF
TRBJ2-3 - TRBV7-3 CASSLIGGLTDTQYF
TRBJ1-1 - TRBV5-1 CASSLWPSTGRWSDTEAFF
TRBJ2-2 - TRBV3-1 CACSKRVGLPNTGELFF
TRBJ2-1 TRBD2 TRBV7-2 CASSRPTSGGGYNEQFF
TRBJ1-2 TRBD1 TRBV19 CASRVTQGGGYTF
TRBJ2-1 - TRBV6-7 CASHRGGRGLYNEQFF
TRBJ2-1 - TRBV3-1 CASSKAGEYNEQFF
TRBJ2-4 TRBD2 TRBV10-3 CAIRAGTSGDIAKNIQYF
TRBJ2-1 - TRBV6-5 CASSYAGEQFF
TRBJ2-2 - TRBV20-1 CSARPLRGPGRTGELFF
TRBJ1-2 - TRBV18 CASSPPGSLDGYTF
TRBJ2-2 - TRBV7-9 CAREPRGQLNTGELFF
TRBJ2-2 - TRBV3-1 CASSQLSGPANTGELFF
TRBJ1-2 - TRBV7-9 CASSFTGRYTF
TRBJ2-7 - TRBV4-2 CASSQGGGAGRYEQYF
TRBJ2-7 - TRBV5-4 CASSLIGGAYEQYF
TRBJ2-3 TRBD2 TRBV7-9 CASRLGRVKAADTQYF
TRBJ2-7 - TRBV20-1 CSASGSYEQYF
TRBJ2-3 - TRBV5-1 CASSLVTPGVDTQYF
TRBJ2-3 - TRBV19 CATQRGGPGDTQYF
TRBJ1-1 - TRBV5-1 CASSSLGANTEAFF
TRBJ2-1 TRBD1 TRBV12-3/TRBV12-4 CASSSGTGYNEQFF
TRBJ2-3 - TRBV12-3/TRBV12-4 CASSFPFTDTQYF
TRBJ1-1 - TRBV9 CASSVGVGTEAFF
TRBJ1-4 - TRBV5-5 CASSWNGMKKLFF
TRBJ2-2 - TRBV5-4 CASSFWGRATGELFF
TRBJ2-3 TRBD2 TRBV5-1 CASSRRTSGGDTDTQYF
TRBJ2-3 TRBD2 TRBV4-3 CASSRHRGGDTQYF